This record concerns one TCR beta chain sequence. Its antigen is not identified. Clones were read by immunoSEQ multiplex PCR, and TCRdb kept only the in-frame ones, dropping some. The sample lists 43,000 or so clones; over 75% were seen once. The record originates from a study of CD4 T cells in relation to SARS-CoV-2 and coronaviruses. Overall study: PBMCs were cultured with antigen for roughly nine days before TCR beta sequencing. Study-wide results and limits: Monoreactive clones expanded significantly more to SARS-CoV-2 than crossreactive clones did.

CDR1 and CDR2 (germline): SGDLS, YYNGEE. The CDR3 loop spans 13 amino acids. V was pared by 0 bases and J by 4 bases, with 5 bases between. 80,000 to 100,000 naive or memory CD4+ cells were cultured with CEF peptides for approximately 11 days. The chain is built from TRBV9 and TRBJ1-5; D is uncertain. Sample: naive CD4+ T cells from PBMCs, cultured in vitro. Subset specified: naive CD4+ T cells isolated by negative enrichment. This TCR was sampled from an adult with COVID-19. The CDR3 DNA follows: TGTGCCAGCAGCGTAGGACCTAATCAGCCCCAGCATTTT. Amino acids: CASSVGPNQPQHF.